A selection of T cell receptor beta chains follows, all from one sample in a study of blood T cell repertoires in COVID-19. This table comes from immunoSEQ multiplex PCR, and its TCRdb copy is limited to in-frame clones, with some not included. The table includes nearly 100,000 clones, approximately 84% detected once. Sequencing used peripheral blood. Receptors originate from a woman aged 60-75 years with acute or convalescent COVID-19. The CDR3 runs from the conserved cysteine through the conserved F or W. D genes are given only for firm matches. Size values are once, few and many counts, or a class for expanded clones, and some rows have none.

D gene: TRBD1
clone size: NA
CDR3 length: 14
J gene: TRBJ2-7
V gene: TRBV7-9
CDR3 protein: CASSSTGAWDEQYF
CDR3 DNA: TGTGCCAGCAGCTCGACAGGGGCCTGGGACGAGCAGTACTTC

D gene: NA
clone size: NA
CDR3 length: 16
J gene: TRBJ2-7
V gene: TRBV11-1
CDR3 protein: CASSLGSGQSSYEQYF
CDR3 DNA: TGTGCCAGCAGCTTAGGATCAGGGCAGAGCTCCTACGAGCAGTACTTC

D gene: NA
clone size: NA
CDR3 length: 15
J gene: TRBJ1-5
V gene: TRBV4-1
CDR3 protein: CASSQDVRYNQPQHF
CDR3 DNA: TGCGCCAGCAGCCAAGATGTGAGGTACAATCAGCCCCAGCATTTT

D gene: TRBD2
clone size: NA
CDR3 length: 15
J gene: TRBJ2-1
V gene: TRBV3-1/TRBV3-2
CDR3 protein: CASSRTSGGNNEQFF
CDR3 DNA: TGTGCCAGCAGCCGAACTAGCGGGGGGAACAATGAGCAGTTCTTC

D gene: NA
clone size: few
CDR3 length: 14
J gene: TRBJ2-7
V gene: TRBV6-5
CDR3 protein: CASSSRVPYYEQYF
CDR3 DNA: TGTGCCAGCTCGAGCCGGGTCCCATACTACGAGCAGTACTTC

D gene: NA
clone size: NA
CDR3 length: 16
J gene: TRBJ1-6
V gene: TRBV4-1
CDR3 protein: CASSQDKRGVNSPLHF
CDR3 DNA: TGCGCCAGCAGCCAAGATAAGCGGGGAGTCAATTCACCCCTCCACTTT

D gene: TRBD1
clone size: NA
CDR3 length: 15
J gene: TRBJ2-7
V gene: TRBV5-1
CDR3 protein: CASSGGTGRVHEQYF
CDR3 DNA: TGCGCCAGCAGCGGGGGGACAGGGAGAGTCCACGAGCAGTACTTC

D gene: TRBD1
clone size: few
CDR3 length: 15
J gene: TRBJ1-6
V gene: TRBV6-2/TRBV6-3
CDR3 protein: CASSYWDSNISPLHF
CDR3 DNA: TGTGCCAGCAGCTACTGGGACAGTAATATTTCACCCCTCCACTTT

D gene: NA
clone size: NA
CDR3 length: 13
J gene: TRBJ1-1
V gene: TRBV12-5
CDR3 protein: CASGLGRGAEAFF
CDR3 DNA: TGTGCTAGTGGTTTGGGCAGGGGCGCTGAAGCTTTCTTT

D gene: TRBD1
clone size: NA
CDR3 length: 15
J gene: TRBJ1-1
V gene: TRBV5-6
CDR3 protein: CASSLGQGSNTEAFF
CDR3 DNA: TGTGCCAGCAGCTTGGGACAGGGTTCGAACACTGAAGCTTTCTTT

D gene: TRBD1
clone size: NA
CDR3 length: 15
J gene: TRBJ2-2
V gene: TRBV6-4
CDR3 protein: CASSAVQGAGGELFF
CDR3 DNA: TGTGCCAGCAGCGCAGTACAGGGGGCTGGCGGGGAGCTGTTTTTT

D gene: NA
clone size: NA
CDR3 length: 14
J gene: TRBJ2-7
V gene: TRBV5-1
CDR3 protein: CASSFISNANEQYF
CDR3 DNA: TGCGCCAGCAGCTTCATTAGTAATGCGAACGAGCAGTACTTC

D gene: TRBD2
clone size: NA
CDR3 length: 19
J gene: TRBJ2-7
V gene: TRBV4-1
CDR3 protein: CASSQSSGTSGGPSYEQYF
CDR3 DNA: TGCGCCAGCAGCCAAAGCAGTGGGACTAGCGGGGGCCCCTCCTACGAGCAGTACTTC

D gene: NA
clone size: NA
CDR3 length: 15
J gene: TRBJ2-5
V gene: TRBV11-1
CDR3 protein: CASSPSGGTGKTQYF
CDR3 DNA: TGTGCCAGCAGCCCGAGTGGGGGGACTGGAAAGACCCAGTACTTC

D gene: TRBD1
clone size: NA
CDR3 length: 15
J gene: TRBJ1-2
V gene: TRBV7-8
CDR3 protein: CASSLAGTGGDGYTF
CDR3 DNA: TGTGCCAGCAGCTTAGCGGGGACAGGAGGGGACGGCTACACCTTC

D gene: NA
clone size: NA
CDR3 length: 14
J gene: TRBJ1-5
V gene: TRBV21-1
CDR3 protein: CASSPQRRFQPQHF
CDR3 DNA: TGTGCCAGCAGCCCTCAGAGGAGGTTTCAGCCCCAGCATTTT

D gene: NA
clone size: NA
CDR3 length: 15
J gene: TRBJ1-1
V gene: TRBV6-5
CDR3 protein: CASRTGGGGNTEAFF
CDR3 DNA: TGTGCCAGCAGGACTGGCGGCGGGGGGAACACTGAAGCTTTCTTT

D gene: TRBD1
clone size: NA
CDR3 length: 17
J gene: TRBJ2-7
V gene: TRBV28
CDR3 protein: CASRSGTGLISSYEQYF
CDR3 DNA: TGTGCCAGCAGGTCCGGGACAGGCCTTATTAGCTCCTACGAGCAGTACTTC

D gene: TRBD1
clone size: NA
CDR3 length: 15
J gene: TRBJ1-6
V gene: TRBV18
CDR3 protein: CASSPDRGLNSPLHF
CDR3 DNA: TGTGCCAGCTCACCGGACAGGGGGCTTAATTCACCCCTCCACTTT

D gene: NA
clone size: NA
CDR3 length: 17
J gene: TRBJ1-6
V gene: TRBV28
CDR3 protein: CASSRTGIWSYNSPLHF
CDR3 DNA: TGTGCCAGCAGTCGAACAGGCATATGGTCCTATAATTCACCCCTCCACTTT

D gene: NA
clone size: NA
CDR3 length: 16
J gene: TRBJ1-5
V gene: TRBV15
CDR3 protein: CATSRGSGEADQPQHF
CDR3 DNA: TGTGCCACCAGCAGAGGGTCCGGGGAGGCTGATCAGCCCCAGCATTTT

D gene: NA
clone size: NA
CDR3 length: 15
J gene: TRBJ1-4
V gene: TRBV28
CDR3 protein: CASSPGEGPNEKLFF
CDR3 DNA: TGTGCCAGCAGTCCCGGGGAGGGACCTAATGAAAAACTGTTTTTT

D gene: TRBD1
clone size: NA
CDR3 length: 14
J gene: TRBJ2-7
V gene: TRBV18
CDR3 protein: CASSPRDRGYEQYF
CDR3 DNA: TGTGCCAGCTCACCACGAGACAGGGGCTACGAGCAGTACTTC

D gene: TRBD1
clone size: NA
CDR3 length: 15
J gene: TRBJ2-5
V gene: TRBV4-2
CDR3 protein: CASSQVTQGEETQYF
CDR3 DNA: TGTGCCAGCAGCCAAGTCACCCAGGGGGAAGAGACCCAGTACTTC

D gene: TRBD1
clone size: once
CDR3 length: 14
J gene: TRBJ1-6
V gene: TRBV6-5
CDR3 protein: CASNTGGRNSPLHF
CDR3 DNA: TGTGCCAGCAACACAGGGGGAAGAAATTCACCCCTCCACTTT

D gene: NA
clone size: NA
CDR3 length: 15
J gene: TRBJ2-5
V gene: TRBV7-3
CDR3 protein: CASSPTGAGGETQYF
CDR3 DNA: TGTGCCAGCAGCCCGACAGGCGCCGGCGGGGAGACCCAGTACTTC

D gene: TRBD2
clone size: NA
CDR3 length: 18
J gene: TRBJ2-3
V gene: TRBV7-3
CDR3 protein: CASSLTGTSGGTTDTQYF
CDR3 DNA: TGTGCCAGCAGCTTAACGGGGACTAGCGGGGGGACCACAGATACGCAGTATTTT

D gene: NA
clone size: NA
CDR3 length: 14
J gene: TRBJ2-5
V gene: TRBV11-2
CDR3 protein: CASSSLGGQETQYF
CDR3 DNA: TGTGCCAGCAGCTCCTTGGGGGGCCAAGAGACCCAGTACTTC

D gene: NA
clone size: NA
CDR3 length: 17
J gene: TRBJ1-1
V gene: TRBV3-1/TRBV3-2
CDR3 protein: CASSQVPRRGGRTEAFF
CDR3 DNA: TGTGCCAGCAGCCAAGTCCCCCGTCGGGGTGGGAGGACTGAAGCTTTCTTT

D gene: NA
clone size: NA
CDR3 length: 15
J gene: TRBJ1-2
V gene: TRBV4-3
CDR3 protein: CASSQDRGGTYGYTF
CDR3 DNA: TGCGCCAGCAGCCAAGACAGGGGCGGAACCTATGGCTACACCTTC

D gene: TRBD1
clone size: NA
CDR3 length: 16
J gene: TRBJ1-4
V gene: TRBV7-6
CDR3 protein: CASSSGQGLINEKLFF
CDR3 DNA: TGTGCCAGCAGCTCAGGACAGGGCTTAATTAATGAAAAACTGTTTTTT

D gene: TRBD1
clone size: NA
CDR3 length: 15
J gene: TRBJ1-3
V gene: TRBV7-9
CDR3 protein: CASSPRTGVRNTIYF
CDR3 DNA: TGTGCCAGCAGCCCTAGGACAGGGGTCAGAAACACCATATATTTT

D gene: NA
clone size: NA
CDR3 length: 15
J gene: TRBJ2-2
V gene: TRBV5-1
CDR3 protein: CASSSGGENTGELFF
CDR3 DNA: TGCGCCAGCAGCTCGGGCGGGGAGAACACCGGGGAGCTGTTTTTT

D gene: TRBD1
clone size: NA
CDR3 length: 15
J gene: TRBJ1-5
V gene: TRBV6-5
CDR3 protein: CASRAGQGVPQPQHF
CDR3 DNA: TGTGCCAGCAGGGCCGGACAGGGAGTTCCACAGCCCCAGCATTTT

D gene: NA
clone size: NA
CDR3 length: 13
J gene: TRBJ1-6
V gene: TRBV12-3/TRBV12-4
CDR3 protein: CASSFTTGSPLHF
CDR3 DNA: TGTGCCAGCAGTTTCACGACCGGGTCACCCCTCCACTTT

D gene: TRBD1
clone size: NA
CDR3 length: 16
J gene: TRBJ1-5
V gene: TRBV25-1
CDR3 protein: CASSSTTGVGNQPQHF
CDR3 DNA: TGTGCCAGCAGTTCGACGACAGGGGTTGGCAATCAGCCCCAGCATTTT

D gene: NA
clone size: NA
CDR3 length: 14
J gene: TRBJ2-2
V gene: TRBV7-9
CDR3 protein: CATARQTNTGELFF
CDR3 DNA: TGTGCCACCGCTAGACAGACCAACACCGGGGAGCTGTTTTTT

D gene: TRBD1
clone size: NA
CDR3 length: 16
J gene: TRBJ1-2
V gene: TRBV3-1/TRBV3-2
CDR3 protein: CASSLSGRQGPHGYTF
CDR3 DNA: TGTGCCAGCAGCCTCAGCGGGCGACAGGGTCCCCATGGCTACACCTTC

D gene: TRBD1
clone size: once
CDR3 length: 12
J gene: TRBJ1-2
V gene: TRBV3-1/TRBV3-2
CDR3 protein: CASTGTGYGYTF
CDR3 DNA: TGTGCCAGCACGGGGACAGGATATGGCTACACCTTC

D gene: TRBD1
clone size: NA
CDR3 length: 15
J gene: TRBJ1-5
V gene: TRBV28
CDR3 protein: CASSRGQANNQPQHF
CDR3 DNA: TGTGCCAGCAGTCGCGGACAGGCGAACAATCAGCCCCAGCATTTT

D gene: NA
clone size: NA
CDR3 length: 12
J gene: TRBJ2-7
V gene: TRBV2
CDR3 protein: CASSVSGYEQYF
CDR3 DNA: TGTGCCAGCAGTGTTTCGGGCTACGAGCAGTACTTC

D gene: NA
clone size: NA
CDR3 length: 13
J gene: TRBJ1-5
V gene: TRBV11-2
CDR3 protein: CASSFRGNQPQHF
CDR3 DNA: TGTGCCAGCAGCTTCAGGGGCAATCAGCCCCAGCATTTT

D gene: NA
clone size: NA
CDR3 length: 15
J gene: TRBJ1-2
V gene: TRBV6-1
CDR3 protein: CASSEGGQLPYGYTF
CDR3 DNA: TGTGCCAGCAGTGAAGGAGGACAGCTCCCATATGGCTACACCTTC

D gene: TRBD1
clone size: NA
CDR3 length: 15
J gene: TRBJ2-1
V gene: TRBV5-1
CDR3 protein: CASRRSGGAYNEQFF
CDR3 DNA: TGCGCCAGCAGAAGATCAGGGGGCGCGTACAATGAGCAGTTCTTC

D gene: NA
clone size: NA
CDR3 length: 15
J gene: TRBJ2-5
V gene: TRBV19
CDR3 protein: CASSIAGQNQETQYF
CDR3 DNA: TGTGCCAGTAGTATAGCTGGACAGAATCAAGAGACCCAGTACTTC

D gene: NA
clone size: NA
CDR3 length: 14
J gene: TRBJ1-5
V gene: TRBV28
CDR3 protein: CASSGAAVNQPQHF
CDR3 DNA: TGTGCCAGCAGTGGTGCGGCAGTCAATCAGCCCCAGCATTTT

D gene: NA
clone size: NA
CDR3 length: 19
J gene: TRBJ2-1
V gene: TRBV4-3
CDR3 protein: CASSQELWDSLHEGNEQFF
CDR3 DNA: TGCGCCAGCAGCCAAGAGCTCTGGGACTCACTCCATGAGGGCAATGAGCAGTTCTTC

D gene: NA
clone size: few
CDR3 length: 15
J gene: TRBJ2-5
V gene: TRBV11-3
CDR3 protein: CASSTSTGYQETQYF
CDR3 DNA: TGTGCCAGCAGCACGTCGACTGGCTACCAAGAGACCCAGTACTTC

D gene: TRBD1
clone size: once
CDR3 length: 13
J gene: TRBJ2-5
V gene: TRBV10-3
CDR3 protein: CAISGTGEETQYF
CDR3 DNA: TGTGCCATCAGTGGGACAGGGGAAGAGACCCAGTACTTC

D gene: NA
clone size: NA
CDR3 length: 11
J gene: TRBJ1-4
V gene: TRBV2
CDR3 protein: CASLRTEKLFF
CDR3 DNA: TGTGCCAGCTTGCGGACAGAAAAACTGTTTTTT

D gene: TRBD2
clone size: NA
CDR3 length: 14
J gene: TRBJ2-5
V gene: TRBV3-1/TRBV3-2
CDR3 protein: CASSQHRTSETQYF
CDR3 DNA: TGTGCCAGCAGCCAACATCGGACTAGCGAGACCCAGTACTTC

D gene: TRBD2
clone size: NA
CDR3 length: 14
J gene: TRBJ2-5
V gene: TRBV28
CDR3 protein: CASQAGTRIETQYF
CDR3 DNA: TGTGCCAGCCAGGCCGGGACTAGGATAGAGACCCAGTACTTC

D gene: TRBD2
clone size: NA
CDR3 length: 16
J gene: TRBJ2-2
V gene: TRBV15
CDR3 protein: CATSSLAGANTGELFF
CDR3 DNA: TGTGCCACCAGCAGCCTAGCGGGGGCAAACACCGGGGAGCTGTTTTTT

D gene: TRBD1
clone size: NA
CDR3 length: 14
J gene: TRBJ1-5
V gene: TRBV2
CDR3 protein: CASSKTGRDQPQHF
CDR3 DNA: TGTGCCAGCAGTAAGACAGGGCGGGATCAGCCCCAGCATTTT

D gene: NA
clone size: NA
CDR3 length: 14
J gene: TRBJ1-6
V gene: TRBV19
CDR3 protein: CASSWGQSNSPLHF
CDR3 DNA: TGTGCCAGTAGTTGGGGGCAGAGTAATTCACCCCTCCACTTT

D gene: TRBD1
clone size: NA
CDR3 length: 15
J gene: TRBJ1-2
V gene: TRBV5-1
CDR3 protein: CASSLSGTGLYGYTF
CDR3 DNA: TGCGCCAGCAGCCTCTCCGGGACAGGTTTATATGGCTACACCTTC

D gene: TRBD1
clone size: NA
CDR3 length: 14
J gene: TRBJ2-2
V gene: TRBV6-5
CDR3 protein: CASSRDRDTGELFF
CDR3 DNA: TGTGCCAGCAGCCGGGACAGGGACACCGGGGAGCTGTTTTTT

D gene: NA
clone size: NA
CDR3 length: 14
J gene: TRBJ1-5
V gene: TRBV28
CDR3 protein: CASSSRGGNQPQHF
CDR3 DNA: TGTGCCAGCAGCAGCAGGGGAGGCAATCAGCCCCAGCATTTT

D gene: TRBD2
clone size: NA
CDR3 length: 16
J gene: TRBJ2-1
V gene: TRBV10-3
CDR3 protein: CAVYSSGGASYNEQFF
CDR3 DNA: TGTGCCGTCTACTCAAGCGGGGGGGCTTCCTACAATGAGCAGTTCTTC

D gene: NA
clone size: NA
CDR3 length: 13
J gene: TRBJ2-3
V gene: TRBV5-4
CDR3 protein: CASSPDFTDTQYF
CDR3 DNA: TGTGCCAGCAGCCCCGACTTCACAGATACGCAGTATTTT